Below, 14 T cell receptor beta chains from the same sample are listed, as sequenced in a study of blood T cell repertoires in COVID-19. Here immunoSEQ multiplex PCR was the method, and the copy in TCRdb shows in-frame clones only, minus some. Among some 140,000 clones, 60% to 80% were seen once, and the ten largest hold approximately 11%. Sequences were obtained from peripheral blood. The receptors originated from a man aged 55 to 69 who had recovered from COVID-19.

V gene TRBV5-1 combines with J gene TRBJ1-1; D might be TRBD1 (5 bases). This CDR3 has 16 amino acids. Germline-derived CDR1 and CDR2 are SGHRS and YFSETQ. Between the trimmed V and J ends, which lost 1 base and 2 bases, there was a span of 15 bases. CDR3 protein: CASSLWGTSSNTEAFF. CDR3 in DNA: TGCGCCAGCAGCTTGTGGGGGACTTCGAGCAACACTGAAGCTTTCTTT.

The J gene is TRBJ1-1, the V gene TRBV19; TRBD1 might be the D (6 bases). V dropped 5 bases and J dropped 4 bases, with 14 bases sitting between them. There are 14 residues in the CDR3. The germline V gene has CDR1 LNHDA and CDR2 SQIVND (reference sequence). DNA for the CDR3: TGTGCCAGTAGTGTACGGGGGGCCTTCACTGAAGCTTTCTTT. It translates to CASSVRGAFTEAFF.

This clone was picked up one time. The CDR3 nucleotides are TGTGCCTGGACAGGGGGCCACTATGGCTACACCTTC. Translating it yields CAWTGGHYGYTF. V and J are TRBV30 and TRBJ1-2; TRBD1 matches 8 bases. V dropped 4 bases and J dropped 3; count of bases not matched to a gene: 1. This CDR3 has 12 amino acids. CDR1 and CDR2 from the germline V gene are GTSNPN and SVGIG (reference sequence).

The table lists this clone with a count of one. The chain uses TRBV7-2 and TRBJ2-1; 14 bases are a match to TRBD2. This CDR3 has 15 residues. V lost 4 bases to trimming and J lost 10 bases; unmatched junction nucleotides: 6. Germline CDR1 reads SGHTA; CDR2 reads FQGNSA. The CDR3 nucleotides are TGTGCCAGCAGCTCGGGACTAGCGGGGGCGGGGGAGCAGTTCTTC. Its translation is CASSSGLAGAGEQFF.

This clone was seen a few times. The rearrangement joins TRBV19 to TRBJ1-1; the match to TRBD1 covers 9 bases. The CDR3 has 14 amino acids. Germline CDR1 and CDR2: LNHDA and SQIVND (reference sequence). Unmatched junction bases numbered 6, after V lost 5 bases and J lost 5 bases. CDR3 region: CASSPRDRDTEAFF. The CDR3 region has the DNA TGTGCCAGTAGTCCCCGGGACAGGGATACTGAAGCTTTCTTT.

This chain joins TRBV7-2 and TRBJ1-4, with 10 bases that match TRBD1. Germline V gives CDR1 SGHTA, CDR2 FQGNSA. V trimming: 3 bases; J trimming: 7 bases; junction bases outside the gene matches: 5. CDR3 length: 15 amino acids. The CDR3, as DNA: TGTGCCAGCAGCTTTGGCGGGACAGGGGTTGAAAAACTGTTTTTT. Encoded protein: CASSFGGTGVEKLFF.

This clone was counted only a few times. V usage is TRBV28 and J usage is TRBJ1-2, with TRBD1 identical over 7 bases. Unmatched junction bases numbered 8, after V lost 3 bases and J lost 4 bases. Germline assignment: CDR1 MDHEN and CDR2 SYDVKM. The CDR3 contains 15 residues. The CDR3 is CASSFFIGTAYGYTF. The CDR3 DNA follows: TGTGCCAGCAGTTTTTTCATCGGGACAGCCTATGGCTACACCTTC.

V gene TRBV19 combines with J gene TRBJ1-2; 9 bases match TRBD1. Germline CDR1 and CDR2: LNHDA and SQIVND (reference sequence). The CDR3 length is 14 residues. Losses at the gene ends were 7 bases for V and 4 bases for J; bases not matched to a gene: 7. CDR3 sequence: CASTPDRGSYGYTF. The CDR3 DNA reads as TGTGCCAGTACCCCGGACAGGGGAAGCTATGGCTACACCTTC.

The CDR3 coding sequence is TGTGCCAGCAGCAGAAGCAACAGGATTTCCTACGAGCAGTACTTC. The encoded protein is CASSRSNRISYEQYF. The chain links TRBV7-2 to TRBJ2-7, with D maybe TRBD1 (5 bases). Germline assignment: CDR1 SGHTA and CDR2 FQGNSA. This CDR3 contains 15 residues. Trimming pared 5 bases from V and 1 base from J, leaving 15 bases between.

This chain connects TRBV27 to TRBJ2-7; TRBD1 matches at 7 bases. The CDR3 totals 13 residues. V lost 3 bases, J lost 3 bases, and 2 bases stayed unmatched. CDR1 is MNHEY, CDR2 SMNVEV, per germline (reference sequence). The CDR3 region is CASSFAGGYEQYF. The CDR3 nucleotides are TGTGCCAGCAGTTTTGCAGGGGGCTACGAGCAGTACTTC.

The chain uses TRBV7-2 and TRBJ2-5, with TRBD2 identical over 8 bases. With 5 bases clipped from V and 5 bases from J, the junction kept 7 bases outside the gene matches. The germline CDR1 and CDR2 sequences are SGHTA and FQGNSA. The CDR3 totals 14 residues. DNA for the CDR3: TGTGCCAGCAGCGTTCGGGGGGGCGTCGAGACCCAGTACTTC. It encodes CASSVRGGVETQYF.

The J gene is TRBJ1-1, the V gene TRBV21-1; the table names TRBD1, a call not compared with the DNA. TRBV21-1 constitutes a pseudogene. This CDR3 has 17 amino acids. Here the CDR3 reads CASSPTPPGQTNTEAFF. CDR3 sequence (DNA): TGTGCCAGCAGCCCTACACCTCCGGGACAGACGAACACTGAAGCTTTCTTT.

The CDR3 DNA reads as TGTGCCAGCAGCGGACAAAATCAGCCCCAGCATTTT. Its protein product is CASSGQNQPQHF. The chain links TRBV7-9 to TRBJ1-5; maybe TRBD1 (5 bases). In germline, CDR1 is SEHNR, CDR2 FQNEAQ (reference sequence). With 5 bases removed from V and 4 bases from J, the gap between germline ends came to 6 bases. This CDR3 contains 12 residues.

V is TRBV9 and J is TRBJ2-2, with a possible D match to TRBD2 (5 bases). This CDR3 is 14 amino acids long. Trimming cost V 3 bases and J 5 bases, with 11 bases left between them. From germline, CDR1 is SGDLS and CDR2 YYNGEE. In DNA form, the CDR3 reads TGTGCCAGCAGCGAAGCGGCCCCAACCGGGGAGCTGTTTTTT. Amino acids: CASSEAAPTGELFF.